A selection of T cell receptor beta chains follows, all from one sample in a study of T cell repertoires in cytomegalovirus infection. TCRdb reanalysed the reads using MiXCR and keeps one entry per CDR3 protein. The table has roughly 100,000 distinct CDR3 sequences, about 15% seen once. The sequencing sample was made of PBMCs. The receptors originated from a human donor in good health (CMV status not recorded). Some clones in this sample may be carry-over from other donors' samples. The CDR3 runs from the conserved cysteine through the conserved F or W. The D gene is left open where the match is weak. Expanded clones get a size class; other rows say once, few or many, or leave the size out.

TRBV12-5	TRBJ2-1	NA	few	CASAGKSSYNEQFF	TGTGCCTCCGCCGGGAAGAGCTCCTACAATGAGCAGTTCTTC
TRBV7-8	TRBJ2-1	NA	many	CASSPWSANEQFF	TGTGCCAGCAGCCCTTGGTCCGCCAATGAGCAGTTCTTC
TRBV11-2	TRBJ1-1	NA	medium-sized	CASSFEGAEAFF	TGTGCCAGCAGCTTTGAGGGGGCTGAAGCTTTCTTT
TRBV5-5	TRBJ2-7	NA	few	CASSLVDQLYEQYF	TGTGCCAGCAGCTTGGTAGATCAATTATACGAGCAGTACTTC
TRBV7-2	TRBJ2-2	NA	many	CASSPNRDAAGELFF	TGTGCCAGCAGCCCGAATAGGGACGCCGCCGGGGAGCTGTTTTTT
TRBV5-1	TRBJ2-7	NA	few	CASSLALGPPEQYF	TGCGCCAGCAGCTTAGCCTTAGGTCCTCCCGAGCAGTACTTC
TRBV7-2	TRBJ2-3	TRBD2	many	CASSSPGLAGGNTQYF	TGTGCCAGCAGCTCCCCGGGACTAGCGGGGGGAAATACGCAGTATTTT
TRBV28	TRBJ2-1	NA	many	CASSYGLTGYNEQFF	TGTGCCAGCAGTTATGGGCTAACCGGGTACAATGAGCAGTTCTTC
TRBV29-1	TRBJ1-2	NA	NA	CSVEGRHYGYTF	TGCAGCGTAGAGGGGCGCCACTATGGCTACACCTTC
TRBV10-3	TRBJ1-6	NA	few	CAISETPGYDSPLHF	TGTGCCATCAGTGAGACCCCGGGGTATGACTCACCCCTCCACTTT
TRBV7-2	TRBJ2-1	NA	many	CASSLGGLSYNEQFF	TGTGCCAGCAGTCTCGGGGGGCTCTCCTACAATGAGCAGTTCTTC
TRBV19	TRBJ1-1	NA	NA	CASIPRRGRNTEAFF	TGTGCCAGTATTCCGCGAAGGGGAAGGAACACTGAAGCTTTCTTT
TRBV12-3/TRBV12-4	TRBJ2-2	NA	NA	CASSSTGPNTGELFF	TGTGCCAGCAGTTCGACAGGCCCGAACACCGGGGAGCTGTTTTTT
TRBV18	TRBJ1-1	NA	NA	CASSPYRSNRRLYTEAFF	TGTGCCAGCTCACCCTATAGGTCCAATAGGAGGTTGTACACTGAAGCTTTCTTT
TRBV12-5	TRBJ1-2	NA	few	CASGLAPRAGGYTF	TGTGCTAGTGGTTTGGCACCGAGGGCCGGTGGCTACACCTTC
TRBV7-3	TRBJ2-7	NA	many	CASSLEGGEQYF	TGTGCCAGCAGCTTGGAGGGAGGCGAGCAGTACTTC
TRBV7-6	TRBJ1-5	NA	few	CASSLVGGGNQPQHF	TGTGCCAGCAGCTTAGTAGGAGGAGGCAATCAGCCCCAGCATTTT
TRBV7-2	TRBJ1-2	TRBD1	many	CASSSDSTGMEGYTF	TGTGCCAGCAGCTCGGACTCGACAGGGATGGAAGGCTACACCTTC
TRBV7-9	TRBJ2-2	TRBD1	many	CASSRDSPTNTGELFF	TGTGCCAGCAGTAGGGACAGCCCTACGAACACCGGGGAGCTGTTTTTT
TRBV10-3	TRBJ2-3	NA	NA	CAIKAGGREDTQYF	TGTGCCATCAAGGCCGGAGGGCGTGAGGATACGCAGTATTTT
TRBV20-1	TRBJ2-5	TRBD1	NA	CSARARGQRGAQETQYF	TGCAGTGCTAGAGCCCGGGGACAGAGGGGCGCCCAAGAGACCCAGTACTTC
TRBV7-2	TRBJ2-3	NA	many	CASSQGGSTDTQYF	TGTGCCAGCAGCCAGGGGGGCAGCACAGATACGCAGTATTTT
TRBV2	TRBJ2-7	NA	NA	CASNQGSSYEQYF	TGTGCCAGCAACCAGGGTAGTTCCTACGAGCAGTACTTC
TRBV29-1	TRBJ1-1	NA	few	CSVRPGPGNTEAFF	TGCAGCGTTCGTCCCGGGCCAGGGAACACTGAAGCTTTCTTT
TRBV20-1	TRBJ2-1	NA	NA	CSANPLGAYNEQFF	TGCAGTGCTAATCCCTTGGGTGCATACAATGAGCAGTTCTTC
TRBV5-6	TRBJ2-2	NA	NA	CASSLWGDTGELFF	TGTGCCAGCAGCTTGTGGGGGGACACCGGGGAGCTGTTTTTT
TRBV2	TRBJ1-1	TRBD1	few	CASSEGQGNTEAFF	TGTGCCAGCAGTGAGGGACAGGGGAACACTGAAGCTTTCTTT
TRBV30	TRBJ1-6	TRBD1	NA	CAWRGQNNSPLHF	TGTGCCTGGAGGGGACAGAATAATTCACCCCTCCACTTT
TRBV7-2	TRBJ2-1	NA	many	CASSPTDSYNEQFF	TGTGCCAGCAGCCCGACGGACTCCTACAATGAGCAGTTCTTC
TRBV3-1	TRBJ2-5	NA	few	CASSLSATAMVGEETQYF	TGTGCCAGCAGCCTCTCCGCGACTGCCATGGTGGGGGAAGAGACCCAGTACTTC
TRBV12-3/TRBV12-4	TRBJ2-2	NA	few	CASSFGQGELFF	TGTGCCAGCAGTTTTGGACAGGGGGAGCTGTTTTTT
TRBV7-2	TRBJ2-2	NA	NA	CASSPPRGRPNTGELFF	TGTGCCAGCAGCCCTCCGCGGGGACGTCCGAACACCGGGGAGCTGTTTTTT
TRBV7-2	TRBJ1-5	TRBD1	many	CASSTGGGLKPQHF	TGTGCCAGCAGCACCGGAGGGGGCTTGAAGCCCCAGCATTTT